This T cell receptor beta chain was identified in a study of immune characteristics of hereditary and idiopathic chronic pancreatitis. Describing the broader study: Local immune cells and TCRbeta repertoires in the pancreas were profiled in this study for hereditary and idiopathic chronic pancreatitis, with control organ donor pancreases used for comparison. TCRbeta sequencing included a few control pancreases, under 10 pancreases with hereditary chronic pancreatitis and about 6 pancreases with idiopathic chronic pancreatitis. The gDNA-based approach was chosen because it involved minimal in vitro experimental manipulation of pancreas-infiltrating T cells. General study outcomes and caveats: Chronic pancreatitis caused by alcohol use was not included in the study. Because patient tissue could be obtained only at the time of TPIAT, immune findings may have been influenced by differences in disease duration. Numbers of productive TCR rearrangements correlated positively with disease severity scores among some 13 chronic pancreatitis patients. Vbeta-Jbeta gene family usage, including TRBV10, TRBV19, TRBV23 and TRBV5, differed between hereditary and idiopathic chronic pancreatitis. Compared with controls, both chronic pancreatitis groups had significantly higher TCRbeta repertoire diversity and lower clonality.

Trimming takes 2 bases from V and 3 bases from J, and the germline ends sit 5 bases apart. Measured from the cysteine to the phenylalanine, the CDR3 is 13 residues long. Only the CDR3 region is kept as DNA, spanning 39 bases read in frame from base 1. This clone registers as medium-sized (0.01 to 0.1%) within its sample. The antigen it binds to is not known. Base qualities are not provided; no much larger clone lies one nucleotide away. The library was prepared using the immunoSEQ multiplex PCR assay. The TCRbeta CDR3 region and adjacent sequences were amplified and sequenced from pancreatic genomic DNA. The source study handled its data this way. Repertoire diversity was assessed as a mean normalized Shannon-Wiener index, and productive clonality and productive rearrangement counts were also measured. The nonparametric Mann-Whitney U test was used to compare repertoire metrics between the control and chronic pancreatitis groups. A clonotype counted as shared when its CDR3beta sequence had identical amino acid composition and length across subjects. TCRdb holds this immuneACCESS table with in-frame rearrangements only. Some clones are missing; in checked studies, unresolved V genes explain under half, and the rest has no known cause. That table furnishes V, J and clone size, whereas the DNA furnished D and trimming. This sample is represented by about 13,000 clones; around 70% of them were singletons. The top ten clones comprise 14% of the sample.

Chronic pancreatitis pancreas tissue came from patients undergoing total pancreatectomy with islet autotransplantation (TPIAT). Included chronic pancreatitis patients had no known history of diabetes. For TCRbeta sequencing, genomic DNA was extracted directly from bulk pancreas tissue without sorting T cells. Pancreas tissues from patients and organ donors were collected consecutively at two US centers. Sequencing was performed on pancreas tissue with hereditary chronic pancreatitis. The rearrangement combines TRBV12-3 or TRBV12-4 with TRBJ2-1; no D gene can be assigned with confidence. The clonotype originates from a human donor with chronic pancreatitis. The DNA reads TGTGCCAGCAGTTTACCTAACTACAATGAGCAGTTCTTC. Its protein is CASSLPNYNEQFF.